The 19 T cell receptor beta chains reported below all come from one sample, sequenced in a study of cytomegalovirus exposure and HLA in healthy donors. The PCR ran on 60 Vbeta and 13 Jbeta primers. The data were produced by immunoSEQ multiplex PCR, yet TCRdb's version contains in-frame clones alone and is incomplete. This table holds roughly 200,000 clones, more than 75% found once. The sample consisted of PBMCs. The receptor source for this set is a middle-aged woman in good health and CMV-seronegative.

V and J are TRBV30 and TRBJ1-5; the D gene is possibly TRBD1 (5 bases). V lost 3 bases, J lost 3 bases, and 9 bases lay in between. The CDR3 has 13 residues. CDR1 and CDR2 from the germline V gene are GTSNPN and SVGIG (reference sequence). The DNA of the CDR3 is TGTGCCTGGAGCTTACAGGACAATCAGCCCCAGCATTTT. It encodes CAWSLQDNQPQHF. The whole variable domain, filled in from reference TRBV30 and TRBJ1-5, reads SQTIHQWPATLVQPVGSPLSLECTVEGTSNPNLYWYRQAAGRGLQLLFYSVGIGQISSEVPQNLSASRPQDRQFILSSKKLLLSDSGFYLCAWSLQDNQPQHFGDGTRLSIL.

The chain joins TRBV18 to TRBJ2-1; 7 bases map to TRBD2. Trimming took 6 bases from V and 7 from J; bases not matched to a gene: 6. The germline gives CDR1 KGHSH, CDR2 LQKENI. There are 13 residues in the CDR3. CDR3 residues: CASSPGLSNEQFF. The CDR3 nucleotides read TGTGCCAGCTCTCCGGGACTATCTAATGAGCAGTTCTTC.

This clone has a single count. The rearrangement joins TRBV30 to TRBJ2-5; D is unclear. Germline CDR1 and CDR2: GTSNPN and SVGIG (reference sequence). The CDR3 is 13 residues long. Trimming took 1 base from V and 5 from J, leaving 11 bases between them. Here the CDR3 DNA reads TGTGCCTGGAGTGGTGACTTTGCGGAGACCCAGTACTTC. Its translation is CAWSGDFAETQYF.

The chain joins TRBV7-2 to TRBJ1-4, with 12 bases matching TRBD1. With 5 bases clipped from V and 8 bases from J, the junction kept 3 bases outside the gene matches. Germline V lookup: CDR1 SGHTA, CDR2 FQGNSA. The CDR3 contains 14 residues. The CDR3 bases are TGTGCCAGCAGCCAAGGGACAGGGGGCGAAAAACTGTTTTTT. Translating gives CASSQGTGGEKLFF.

The CDR3 protein is CASSQETGAGLVFADTQYF. CDR3 DNA: TGTGCCAGCAGCCAAGAAACGGGGGCGGGACTAGTGTTTGCAGATACGCAGTATTTT. V usage is TRBV14 and J usage is TRBJ2-3, with TRBD2 matching 8 bases. CDR3 length: 19 residues. The germline V gene has CDR1 SGHDN and CDR2 FVKESK. The junction had 15 bases not matched to a gene; V was cut back by 0 bases and J by 4 bases.

This chain joins TRBV18 and TRBJ1-5, with D maybe TRBD1 (6 bases). Germline V CDR1 and CDR2: KGHSH, LQKENI. The CDR3 consists of 13 residues. V was cut by 3 bases and J by 7 bases, with 10 bases left in between. The DNA for the CDR3 is TGTGCCAGCTCACCCAGGGGTGAACAGCCCCAGCATTTT. It encodes CASSPRGEQPQHF.

The chain is built from TRBV28 and TRBJ2-7; TRBD1 agrees at 7 bases. The CDR3 runs to 10 residues. Unmatched junction bases numbered 0, after V lost 4 bases and J lost 9 bases. Germline CDR1 is MDHEN and CDR2 is SYDVKM. CDR3 DNA: TGTGCCAGCAGTTGGGACAGGCAGTACTTC. This translates into CASSWDRQYF.

This clone showed up just once. This rearrangement joins TRBV7-9 to TRBJ2-7; TRBD2 aligns across 7 bases. Germline V CDR1 and CDR2: SEHNR, FQNEAQ (reference sequence). CDR3 length equals 14 residues. V dropped 1 base and J dropped 7; count of bases not matched to a gene: 7. The CDR3 DNA follows: TGTGCCAGCAGCTTAGAGGGGCTAGCGGAGGAGCAGTACTTC. It encodes CASSLEGLAEEQYF.

This chain uses TRBV11-2 with TRBJ1-1, with 7 bases lining up with TRBD1. V trimming: 6 bases; J trimming: 2 bases; junction bases outside the gene matches: 3. CDR1 is SGHAT and CDR2 is FQNNGV in the germline V gene. The length of the CDR3 is 13 residues. CDR3 sequence reads: CASRGQTNTEAFF. DNA for the CDR3: TGTGCCAGCAGGGGACAGACCAACACTGAAGCTTTCTTT.

This sequence joins TRBV12-5 and TRBJ1-5, with D hard to call. The V end lost 5 bases, the J end lost 3 bases, and 11 bases lay between the germline ends. Germline assignment: CDR1 LGHNT and CDR2 FRNRAP. The CDR3 is 14 residues long. The CDR3 loop is CASGNSLPNQPQHF. CDR3 nucleotide sequence: TGTGCTAGTGGTAATTCTCTACCCAATCAGCCCCAGCATTTT.

This sequence joins TRBV19 and TRBJ1-4; D ambiguous. The V gene lost 3 bases and the J gene lost 4 bases, with 9 bases spanning the gap. Germline CDR1 and CDR2: LNHDA and SQIVND (reference sequence). CDR3 length: 14 amino acids. Here the CDR3 DNA reads TGTGCCAGTAGTATCGGAGATTATAATGAAAAACTGTTTTTT. Translating it yields CASSIGDYNEKLFF.

The chain is built from TRBV5-4 and TRBJ2-6; D remains unclear. CDR3 length: 15 residues. The ends were cut back, 1 base at V and 0 bases at J, with 5 bases in the middle. Germline CDR1 reads SGHNT; CDR2 reads YYREEE (reference sequence). The CDR3 bases are TGTGCCAGCAGCTTGCCGTTCTCTGGGGCCAACGTCCTGACTTTC. This sequence encodes CASSLPFSGANVLTF.

Notes on this clone: The junction and the germline gene differ at one end; a read error may be behind it. This rearrangement joins TRBV7-9 to TRBJ1-1; D might be TRBD1 (5 bases). The germline V gene encodes CDR1 SEHNR and CDR2 FQNEAQ (reference sequence). This CDR3 region has 14 residues. The CDR3 DNA reads TGTTCCAGCAATCCAAGTGGGGGGAACGCTGAAGCTTTCTTT. It codes for CSSNPSGGNAEAFF.

This rearrangement joins TRBV5-1 to TRBJ2-1; tentative D call: TRBD2 (6 bases). Germline V gives CDR1 SGHRS, CDR2 YFSETQ. The CDR3 totals 14 residues. Between the trimmed V and J ends, which lost 5 bases and 8 bases, there was a span of 17 bases. CDR3: CASRPDLAIDEQFF. CDR3 coding DNA: TGCGCCAGCAGGCCTGATCTAGCGATAGATGAGCAGTTCTTC. Filled out from reference TRBV5-1 and TRBJ2-1, the complete variable domain reads KAGVTQTPRYLIKTRGQQVTLSCSPISGHRSVSWYQQTPGQGLQFLFEYFSETQRNKGNFPGRFSGRQFSNSRSEMNVSTLELGDSALYLCASRPDLAIDEQFFGPGTRLTVL.

This chain uses TRBV15 with TRBJ2-6; D may be TRBD1 (6 bases). The CDR3 length is 16 residues. CDR1 LNHNV and CDR2 YYDKDF come from the germline V gene (reference sequence). V shed 2 bases and J shed 2 bases, with 10 bases lying between them. The CDR3 reads CATSRPGDTGANVLTF. CDR3 DNA: TGTGCCACCAGCAGACCAGGGGACACTGGGGCCAACGTCCTGACTTTC.

V is TRBV27 and J is TRBJ2-7, with D perhaps TRBD1 (5 bases). The CDR3 has 18 residues. Trimming cost V 1 base and J 2 bases, with 21 bases left between them. Looked up from germline, CDR1 is MNHEY and CDR2 is SMNVEV (reference sequence). CDR3 sequence reads: CASSLFVAVGQDPYEQYF. CDR3 DNA sequence: TGTGCCAGCAGTTTATTTGTTGCGGTGGGGCAGGATCCCTACGAGCAGTACTTC.

This clone has a handful of counts. The CDR3 DNA follows: TGTGCCAGCAGTCCCGTTAATCAGGGGATGAACACTGAAGCTTTCTTT. Its protein product is CASSPVNQGMNTEAFF. The V gene is TRBV2, the J gene TRBJ1-1; the D gene is possibly TRBD1 (6 bases). V was clipped by 5 bases and J by 0 bases, with 16 bases between them. Per the germline V gene, CDR1 is SNHLY and CDR2 is FYNNEI. The CDR3 covers 16 residues.

The rearrangement joins TRBV2 to TRBJ2-5; TRBD2 matches at 9 bases. Germline-derived CDR1 and CDR2 are SNHLY and FYNNEI. The CDR3 consists of 14 residues. The J segment lost 4 bases and the V segment lost 2 bases, leaving 2 bases of the junction unmatched. CDR3 in DNA: TGTGCCAGCAGTGAAAGCGGGAGGCGAGAGACCCAGTACTTC. It yields the protein CASSESGRRETQYF.

The genes are TRBV7-9 and TRBJ2-1; weak D call: TRBD1 (6 bases). Between the trimmed V and J ends, which lost 4 bases and 4 bases, there was a span of 8 bases. The length of the CDR3 is 13 residues. Germline values: CDR1 SEHNR, CDR2 FQNEAQ (reference sequence). The CDR3: CASSSGQYNEQFF. CDR3 bases: TGTGCCAGCAGCTCCGGACAGTACAATGAGCAGTTCTTC.